This T cell receptor (beta chain) was obtained from a study of cytomegalovirus exposure and HLA in healthy donors. Study-wide results and caveats: With DRB1 most and HLA-C fewest, TCR association rates differed between HLA loci in a later analysis. TCR beta V- and J-gene trimming, according to a later analysis, was linked to a missense DCLRE1C variant. In a later analysis, at a false discovery rate of 0.05, about 17,000 TCR beta sequences matched HLA alleles.

In the case of this clone: The antigen is unknown.

With 60 Vbeta and 13 Jbeta primers, the PCR was carried out. The table came from immunoSEQ multiplex PCR; TCRdb's copy has only in-frame clones and leaves some out. The sample consists of hundreds of thousands of clones, about 81% of them appearing once. Source material: PBMCs. This clonotype was sampled from a man between 35 and 55 years old in good health and CMV-seropositive.

DNA of the CDR3: TGCGCCAGCAAAATGACAGGGGGCAGTAATGAAAAACTGTTTTTT. It translates to CASKMTGGSNEKLFF. V and J are TRBV5-1 and TRBJ1-4; 10 bases are a match to TRBD1. CDR1 is SGHRS, CDR2 YFSETQ, per germline. CDR3 length equals 15 residues. The J segment lost 4 bases and the V segment lost 6 bases, leaving 6 bases of the junction unmatched.